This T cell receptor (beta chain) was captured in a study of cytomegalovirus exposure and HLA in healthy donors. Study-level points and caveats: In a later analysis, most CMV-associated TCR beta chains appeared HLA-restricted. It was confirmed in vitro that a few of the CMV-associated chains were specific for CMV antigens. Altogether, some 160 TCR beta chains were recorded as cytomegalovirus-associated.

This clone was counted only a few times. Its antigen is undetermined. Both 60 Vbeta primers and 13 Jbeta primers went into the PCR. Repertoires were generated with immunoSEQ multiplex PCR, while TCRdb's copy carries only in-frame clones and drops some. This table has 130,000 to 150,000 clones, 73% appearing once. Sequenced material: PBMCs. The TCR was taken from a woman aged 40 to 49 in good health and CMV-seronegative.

The CDR3 here is CASSLSGGNNQPQHF. The CDR3 DNA follows: TGTGCCAGCAGCTTGAGTGGGGGGAACAATCAGCCCCAGCATTTT. This chain uses TRBV5-6 with TRBJ1-5; D might be TRBD1 (5 bases). Per the germline V gene, CDR1 is SGHDT and CDR2 is YYEEEE. The CDR3 sequence is 15 residues long. Trimming cost V 1 base and J 3 bases, with 11 bases left between them.